A single sample gave rise to the 2 T cell receptor beta chains below, sequenced in a study of T cell repertoires in cytomegalovirus infection. TCRdb redid the calling of the reads with MiXCR, one entry per CDR3 protein. The sample includes roughly 920,000 distinct CDR3 sequences, around 31% of them seen just once. These receptors lack a known antigen. Source: cultured CD8+ T cells from PBMCs, taken from culture after CMV antigen stimulation. These receptors were taken from a human donor in good health (CMV status not recorded). Some clones in this sample may be carry-over from other donors' samples.

The rearrangement links TRBV6-8 to TRBJ2-7, with a weak D call TRBD1 (6 bases). This CDR3 is built from 13 residues. Germline V CDR1 and CDR2: MNHGY, SAAAGT. V lost 6 bases to trimming and J lost 5 bases, with 14 bases between them. CDR3: CASSLPAGDEQYF. The CDR3, as DNA: TGTGCCAGCAGCCTCCCCGCAGGGGACGAGCAGTACTTC.

The chain has TRBV20-1 and TRBJ2-1; 7 bases match TRBD2. The trim removed 5 bases at V and 4 bases at J, leaving 14 bases unmatched. The CDR3 spans 16 residues. Germline V gene sequence: CDR1 DFQATT, CDR2 SNEGSKA (reference sequence). CDR3: CSAFPPSSGHYNEQFF. CDR3 nucleotide sequence: TGCAGTGCTTTCCCCCCATCTAGCGGACATTACAATGAGCAGTTCTTC.